A selection of T cell receptor beta chains follows, all from one sample in a study of blood T cell repertoires in COVID-19. Libraries were prepared by immunoSEQ multiplex PCR; TCRdb keeps only in-frame clonotypes and omits some of them. This repertoire shows roughly 120,000 clones, around 80% found once; its top ten account for 12%. The sequenced sample was peripheral blood. The receptors derive from an older woman with acute or convalescent COVID-19. Both conserved end residues are part of each CDR3. The D gene is left open where the match is weak. A row's size may be missing; if present it is once, few, many or a size class.

clone size: .
J gene: TRBJ2-1
CDR3 length: 15
V gene: TRBV18
D gene: .
CDR3 DNA: TGTGCCAGCTCACCGCAACAGGGAGGGCGAAATGAGCAGTTCTTC
CDR3 protein: CASSPQQGGRNEQFF

clone size: .
J gene: TRBJ1-5
CDR3 length: 13
V gene: TRBV6-6
D gene: .
CDR3 DNA: TGTGCCAGCAGCAGGGGTGAGGGGCGGCCCCAGCATTTT
CDR3 protein: CASSRGEGRPQHF

clone size: .
J gene: TRBJ1-1
CDR3 length: 15
V gene: TRBV3-1/TRBV3-2
D gene: .
CDR3 DNA: TGTGCCAGCAGCCAAGGTGCGGGGTTGGTAGCTGAAGCTTTCTTT
CDR3 protein: CASSQGAGLVAEAFF

clone size: once
J gene: TRBJ1-1
CDR3 length: 13
V gene: TRBV29-1
D gene: .
CDR3 DNA: TGCAGCGTCCTGAGGGGGAGGGACACTGAAGCTTTCTTT
CDR3 protein: CSVLRGRDTEAFF

clone size: .
J gene: TRBJ1-2
CDR3 length: 17
V gene: TRBV5-1
D gene: TRBD1
CDR3 DNA: TGCGCCAGCAGCCCCGGGACAGGGGGGCCCCCTGAATATGGCTACACCTTC
CDR3 protein: CASSPGTGGPPEYGYTF

clone size: once
J gene: TRBJ1-2
CDR3 length: 18
V gene: TRBV10-2
D gene: TRBD1
CDR3 DNA: TGCGCCAGCAGTGGGTCCGGGGGACAGAAAGGGGGCAACTATGGCTACACCTTC
CDR3 protein: CASSGSGGQKGGNYGYTF

clone size: .
J gene: TRBJ1-6
CDR3 length: 14
V gene: TRBV5-1
D gene: .
CDR3 DNA: TGCGCCAGCAGCTTGGCAGGGATAGAATCACCCCTCCACTTT
CDR3 protein: CASSLAGIESPLHF

clone size: .
J gene: TRBJ1-2
CDR3 length: 13
V gene: TRBV2
D gene: TRBD1
CDR3 DNA: TGTGCCAGCAGACCGGACAGGGGGAGAGGCTACACCTTC
CDR3 protein: CASRPDRGRGYTF

clone size: .
J gene: TRBJ2-1
CDR3 length: 15
V gene: TRBV5-1
D gene: .
CDR3 DNA: TGCGCCAGCAGCTCGGAGGGGCCTTCCTACAATGAGCAGTTCTTC
CDR3 protein: CASSSEGPSYNEQFF

clone size: .
J gene: TRBJ2-3
CDR3 length: 16
V gene: TRBV30
D gene: .
CDR3 DNA: TGTGCCTGGAGGGGACTCGTTCCCTCTGGCACAGATACGCAGTATTTT
CDR3 protein: CAWRGLVPSGTDTQYF

clone size: .
J gene: TRBJ2-2
CDR3 length: 12
V gene: TRBV4-1
D gene: TRBD1
CDR3 DNA: TGCGCCAGGACGACAGGGGCGGGGGAGCTGTTTTTT
CDR3 protein: CARTTGAGELFF

clone size: .
J gene: TRBJ2-3
CDR3 length: 19
V gene: TRBV5-1
D gene: TRBD2
CDR3 DNA: TGCGCCAGCAGCTTGGTCCCGGGACTAGCGGGGGGGGGCACAGATACGCAGTATTTT
CDR3 protein: CASSLVPGLAGGGTDTQYF

clone size: .
J gene: TRBJ1-1
CDR3 length: 16
V gene: TRBV2
D gene: TRBD1
CDR3 DNA: TGTGCCAGCAGTGAACCGACAGGGGGAGGGGACACTGAAGCTTTCTTT
CDR3 protein: CASSEPTGGGDTEAFF

clone size: .
J gene: TRBJ1-1
CDR3 length: 14
V gene: TRBV29-1
D gene: TRBD1
CDR3 DNA: TGCAGCGTTGACCCGACAGGGGTCGGGACTGAAGCTTTCTTT
CDR3 protein: CSVDPTGVGTEAFF

clone size: once
J gene: TRBJ2-7
CDR3 length: 17
V gene: TRBV28
D gene: TRBD1
CDR3 DNA: TGTGCCAGCAGTCCGCCTCCCGGGACAGGGGTCTCCTACGAGCAGTACTTC
CDR3 protein: CASSPPPGTGVSYEQYF

clone size: once
J gene: TRBJ2-7
CDR3 length: 14
V gene: TRBV15
D gene: TRBD1
CDR3 DNA: TGTGCCACCAGCAGAGATCGGACAGGGATCGAGCAGTACTTC
CDR3 protein: CATSRDRTGIEQYF

clone size: .
J gene: TRBJ2-5
CDR3 length: 14
V gene: TRBV5-1
D gene: TRBD1
CDR3 DNA: TGCGCCAGCAGCCCCCGGGACAGGGAAGAGACCCAGTACTTC
CDR3 protein: CASSPRDREETQYF

clone size: .
J gene: TRBJ1-3
CDR3 length: 14
V gene: TRBV30
D gene: .
CDR3 DNA: TGTGCCTGGAGCCCAACGGCGGCGGGAAACACCATATATTTT
CDR3 protein: CAWSPTAAGNTIYF

clone size: .
J gene: TRBJ1-1
CDR3 length: 14
V gene: TRBV7-2
D gene: .
CDR3 DNA: TGTGCCAGCAGCTTAAACAGGGTGTGGACTGAAGCTTTCTTT
CDR3 protein: CASSLNRVWTEAFF

clone size: .
J gene: TRBJ1-2
CDR3 length: 16
V gene: TRBV28
D gene: .
CDR3 DNA: TGTGCCAGCACCGACCTACCTGGGGGGGCGAATTTCGGCTACACCTTC
CDR3 protein: CASTDLPGGANFGYTF

clone size: .
J gene: TRBJ1-2
CDR3 length: 11
V gene: TRBV29-1
D gene: .
CDR3 DNA: TGCAGCGTTGAGGAGACCCTGGGCTACACCTTC
CDR3 protein: CSVEETLGYTF

clone size: once
J gene: TRBJ1-6
CDR3 length: 11
V gene: TRBV19
D gene: TRBD1
CDR3 DNA: TGTGCCAGTAGATCAGGGGGCCCCCTCCACTTT
CDR3 protein: CASRSGGPLHF

clone size: .
J gene: TRBJ1-2
CDR3 length: 15
V gene: TRBV5-1
D gene: TRBD1
CDR3 DNA: TGCGCCAGCAGCTTGGTTGGGCGACAGGGACATGGCTACACCTTC
CDR3 protein: CASSLVGRQGHGYTF

clone size: .
J gene: TRBJ1-2
CDR3 length: 12
V gene: TRBV30
D gene: .
CDR3 DNA: TGTGCCTGGAGTACCAGACTATATGGCTACACCTTC
CDR3 protein: CAWSTRLYGYTF

clone size: .
J gene: TRBJ1-3
CDR3 length: 15
V gene: TRBV13
D gene: TRBD1
CDR3 DNA: TGTGCCAGCAGGGTAATAGGGACAGCTGGAAACACCATATATTTT
CDR3 protein: CASRVIGTAGNTIYF

clone size: .
J gene: TRBJ2-5
CDR3 length: 15
V gene: TRBV3-1/TRBV3-2
D gene: TRBD1
CDR3 DNA: TGTGCCAGCCTTATCAGGGGGCTGGCGGGAGAGACCCAGTACTTC
CDR3 protein: CASLIRGLAGETQYF

clone size: .
J gene: TRBJ1-2
CDR3 length: 15
V gene: TRBV19
D gene: .
CDR3 DNA: TGTGCCAGTAGTCTCCAAACGACAGGATCCTATGGCTACACCTTC
CDR3 protein: CASSLQTTGSYGYTF

clone size: .
J gene: TRBJ1-2
CDR3 length: 14
V gene: TRBV24-1
D gene: .
CDR3 DNA: TGTGCCACCAGTGATTCCTCCCGGGAGAGGGGCCACACCTTC
CDR3 protein: CATSDSSRERGHTF

clone size: .
J gene: TRBJ2-1
CDR3 length: 16
V gene: TRBV2
D gene: .
CDR3 DNA: TGTGCCAGCAGTGAAGGGGCACCTCACCTAAACAATGAGCAGTTCTTC
CDR3 protein: CASSEGAPHLNNEQFF

clone size: once
J gene: TRBJ1-5
CDR3 length: 14
V gene: TRBV6-5
D gene: .
CDR3 DNA: TGTGCCAGCAGTTCAAGGAGAGGCAATCAGCCCCAGCATTTT
CDR3 protein: CASSSRRGNQPQHF

clone size: few
J gene: TRBJ1-2
CDR3 length: 16
V gene: TRBV28
D gene: .
CDR3 DNA: TGTGCCAGCAGTTTATCCGTCCCTCTCTCCGGCTATGGCTACACCTTC
CDR3 protein: CASSLSVPLSGYGYTF

clone size: few
J gene: TRBJ1-2
CDR3 length: 14
V gene: TRBV6-1
D gene: .
CDR3 DNA: TGTGCCAGCAGTGAAGGAGGGACACTCGCTTCTGACACCTTC
CDR3 protein: CASSEGGTLASDTF

clone size: .
J gene: TRBJ1-1
CDR3 length: 15
V gene: TRBV5-1
D gene: .
CDR3 DNA: TGCGCCAGCAGCTTGTGGGGGGGTACGGACACTGAAGCTTTCTTT
CDR3 protein: CASSLWGGTDTEAFF

clone size: .
J gene: TRBJ1-1
CDR3 length: 13
V gene: TRBV5-5
D gene: .
CDR3 DNA: TGTGCCAGCAGCTTGTCGTTGAACACTGAAGCTTTCTTT
CDR3 protein: CASSLSLNTEAFF

clone size: .
J gene: TRBJ2-2
CDR3 length: 14
V gene: TRBV3-1/TRBV3-2
D gene: TRBD1
CDR3 DNA: TGTGCCAGCATGGACAGGGCGAACACCGGGGAGCTGTTTTTT
CDR3 protein: CASMDRANTGELFF

clone size: .
J gene: TRBJ1-1
CDR3 length: 14
V gene: TRBV5-1
D gene: .
CDR3 DNA: TGCGCCAGCAGCTTGGACATCCGCGGCACTGAAGCTTTCTTT
CDR3 protein: CASSLDIRGTEAFF

clone size: .
J gene: TRBJ1-2
CDR3 length: 15
V gene: TRBV6-6
D gene: TRBD1
CDR3 DNA: TGTGCCAGCAGCTATGGGACAGCCAGAAGAAATGGCTACACCTTC
CDR3 protein: CASSYGTARRNGYTF

clone size: .
J gene: TRBJ1-4
CDR3 length: 15
V gene: TRBV6-5
D gene: .
CDR3 DNA: TGTGCCAGCAGTCCTCGACAATCCACAAATGAAAAACTGTTTTTT
CDR3 protein: CASSPRQSTNEKLFF

clone size: .
J gene: TRBJ1-6
CDR3 length: 12
V gene: TRBV7-9
D gene: .
CDR3 DNA: TGTGCCACCCAGACACTGAATTCACCCCTCCACTTT
CDR3 protein: CATQTLNSPLHF

clone size: .
J gene: TRBJ1-2
CDR3 length: 12
V gene: TRBV4-1
D gene: .
CDR3 DNA: TGCGCCAGCAGCCTAGAGGTCGGTGGCTACACCTTC
CDR3 protein: CASSLEVGGYTF

clone size: .
J gene: TRBJ2-1
CDR3 length: 16
V gene: TRBV10-3
D gene: TRBD1
CDR3 DNA: TGTGCCATCAGTGAGCCCCGGGACAGCTTCTACAATGAGCAGTTCTTC
CDR3 protein: CAISEPRDSFYNEQFF

clone size: once
J gene: TRBJ1-1
CDR3 length: 16
V gene: TRBV6-5
D gene: .
CDR3 DNA: TGTGCCAGCAGTTACTCCCCATGGAGATCGAACACTGAAGCTTTCTTT
CDR3 protein: CASSYSPWRSNTEAFF

clone size: .
J gene: TRBJ2-1
CDR3 length: 12
V gene: TRBV29-1
D gene: TRBD1
CDR3 DNA: TGCAGCACCCGGACAGGGGTCAATGAGCAGTTCTTC
CDR3 protein: CSTRTGVNEQFF

clone size: .
J gene: TRBJ1-2
CDR3 length: 12
V gene: TRBV21-1
D gene: .
CDR3 DNA: TGTGCCAGCAGCAACAGGATCGATCGCTACACCTTC
CDR3 protein: CASSNRIDRYTF

clone size: .
J gene: TRBJ1-2
CDR3 length: 11
V gene: TRBV24-1
D gene: .
CDR3 DNA: TGTGCCACTTGGGGGGGCGACGGCTACACCTTC
CDR3 protein: CATWGGDGYTF

clone size: .
J gene: TRBJ1-2
CDR3 length: 16
V gene: TRBV27
D gene: .
CDR3 DNA: TGTGCCAGCAGTTTAATGTCCAACAGTGCTAACTATGGCTACACCTTC
CDR3 protein: CASSLMSNSANYGYTF

clone size: .
J gene: TRBJ1-3
CDR3 length: 16
V gene: TRBV10-3
D gene: TRBD1
CDR3 DNA: TGTGCCATCAGTAAGGACAGGGGGGATGCTGGAAACACCATATATTTT
CDR3 protein: CAISKDRGDAGNTIYF

clone size: .
J gene: TRBJ1-2
CDR3 length: 12
V gene: TRBV5-4
D gene: .
CDR3 DNA: TGTGCCAGCAGCCCCCAGGGTTATGGCTACACCTTC
CDR3 protein: CASSPQGYGYTF

clone size: many
J gene: TRBJ2-2
CDR3 length: 16
V gene: TRBV9
D gene: TRBD2
CDR3 DNA: TGTGCCAGCAGCCTACTAGCGGGGGCGAACACCGGGGAGCTGTTTTTT
CDR3 protein: CASSLLAGANTGELFF

clone size: once
J gene: TRBJ2-3
CDR3 length: 16
V gene: TRBV10-2
D gene: TRBD2
CDR3 DNA: TGCGCCAGCAGAGACGGACTAGCGGTTTTGACAGATACGCAGTATTTT
CDR3 protein: CASRDGLAVLTDTQYF

clone size: .
J gene: TRBJ1-6
CDR3 length: 13
V gene: TRBV6-5
D gene: .
CDR3 DNA: TGTGCCAGCAGTTACGCCGGGATTTCACCCCTCCACTTT
CDR3 protein: CASSYAGISPLHF

clone size: .
J gene: TRBJ1-5
CDR3 length: 14
V gene: TRBV19
D gene: .
CDR3 DNA: TGTGCCAGTAGGGGGGGGGCGAGAAATCAGCCCCAGCATTTT
CDR3 protein: CASRGGARNQPQHF

clone size: .
J gene: TRBJ2-3
CDR3 length: 12
V gene: TRBV7-3
D gene: TRBD2
CDR3 DNA: TGTGCCAGCAGCCCGGGGGGAGATACGCAGTATTTT
CDR3 protein: CASSPGGDTQYF

clone size: .
J gene: TRBJ1-4
CDR3 length: 16
V gene: TRBV5-4
D gene: .
CDR3 DNA: TGTGCCAGCAGCTTAAGCCTCGGAGGAGCTAATGAAAAACTGTTTTTT
CDR3 protein: CASSLSLGGANEKLFF